The entry below gives a single T cell receptor (beta chain) sequence along with its context. The data stem from a study of blood T cell repertoires in COVID-19. The CDR3 spans 16 residues. V shed 7 bases, J shed 2 bases, and the junction held 10 bases outside the gene matches. Germline V gene sequence: CDR1 SNHLY, CDR2 FYNNEI. This table comes from immunoSEQ multiplex PCR, and its TCRdb copy is limited to in-frame clones, with some not included. The sample includes over 200,000 clones, 85% of them seen just once. The V and J genes are TRBV2 and TRBJ2-3, with TRBD1 matching 9 bases. The TCR originated in a man between 35 and 55 years old who had recovered from COVID-19. Input material: PBMCs or T cells enriched from blood (not recorded which). The CDR3 sequence is CASNMDRGSPTDTQYF. As DNA, the CDR3 is TGTGCCAGCAATATGGACAGGGGATCCCCCACAGATACGCAGTATTTT.